The 4 T cell receptor beta chains reported below all come from one sample, sequenced in a study of radiation and T cells in renal cell carcinoma. Using immunoSEQ multiplex PCR, the repertoire was profiled, and TCRdb retains in-frame clones only, with some absent. This table holds roughly 61,000 clones, over 65% found once. Indicated time point: blood 4 weeks post-SBRT, at nephrectomy. Treatment here: 15 Gy SBRT to primary tumor, nephrectomy 4 weeks later. The source material was blood, sampled from a patient whose treatment included radiotherapy and nephrectomy. The receptors stem from a man between 60 and 75 years old with renal cell carcinoma.

This clone appeared a few times. DNA of the CDR3: TGTGCCAGCAGCTTATCGGGGGCAGGGAGCGGGGAGCTGTTTTTT. Residues: CASSLSGAGSGELFF. This rearrangement joins TRBV7-7 to TRBJ2-2; TRBD1 or TRBD2 may be the D gene (6 bases each). V gave up 2 bases and J gave up 7 bases, with 14 bases separating them. The CDR3 contains 15 residues. Germline V gene data show CDR1 as SSHAT and CDR2 as FNYEAQ (reference sequence).

The chain joins TRBV27 to TRBJ2-5; 9 nucleotides agree with TRBD2. V was pared by 4 bases and J by 4 bases, with 7 bases of the junction left unmatched. CDR1 and CDR2 (germline): MNHEY, SMNVEV (reference sequence). The CDR3 is 15 amino acids. The CDR3 DNA reads TGTGCCAGCAGTTCTCCTAGCGGGATAGGAGAGACCCAGTACTTC. It codes for CASSSPSGIGETQYF.

V gene TRBV27 combines with J gene TRBJ1-1; D not resolved. V was shortened by 2 bases and J by 5 bases, with 12 bases between the two germline ends. Germline V CDR1 and CDR2: MNHEY, SMNVEV (reference sequence). The CDR3 is 14 amino acids. The CDR3 loop is CASSLGGVGTEAFF. The CDR3 bases are TGTGCCAGCAGTTTAGGTGGGGTGGGGACTGAAGCTTTCTTT.

The V gene is TRBV5-4, the J gene TRBJ1-1; D unclear. This CDR3 is built from 13 residues. V was clipped by 3 bases and J by 3 bases, with 9 bases between them. Germline CDR1 and CDR2: SGHNT and YYREEE (reference sequence). In nucleotides, the CDR3 is TGTGCCAGCAGCTCCCTGACCGACACTGAAGCTTTCTTT. Protein: CASSSLTDTEAFF.